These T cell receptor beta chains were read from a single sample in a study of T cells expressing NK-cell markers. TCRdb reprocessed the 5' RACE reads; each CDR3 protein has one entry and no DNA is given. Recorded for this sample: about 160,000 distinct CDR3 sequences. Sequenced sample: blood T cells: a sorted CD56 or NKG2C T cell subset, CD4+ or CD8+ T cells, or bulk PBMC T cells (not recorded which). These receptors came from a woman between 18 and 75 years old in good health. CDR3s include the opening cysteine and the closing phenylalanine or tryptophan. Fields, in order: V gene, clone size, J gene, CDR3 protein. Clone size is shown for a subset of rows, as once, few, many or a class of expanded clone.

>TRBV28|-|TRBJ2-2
CASSLAGGPDGELFF
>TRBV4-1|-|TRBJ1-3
CASSPRTVLSSGNTIYF
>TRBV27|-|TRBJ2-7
CASSSPDRAQLYF
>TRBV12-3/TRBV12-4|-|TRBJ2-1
CASSLRQGVNEQFF
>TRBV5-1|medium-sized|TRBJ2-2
CASTSGRPTTGELFF
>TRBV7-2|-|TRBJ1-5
CASSLYGEPQHF
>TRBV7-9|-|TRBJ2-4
CASSLKNGGTKNIQYF
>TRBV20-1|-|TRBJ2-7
CSARSRGRRYEQYF
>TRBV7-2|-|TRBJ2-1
CASIIGAGMSEQFF
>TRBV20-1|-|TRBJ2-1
CSARDPTSGGQAQFF
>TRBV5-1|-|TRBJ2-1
CASSSAGDRVVDEQFF
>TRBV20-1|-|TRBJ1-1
CSASENAAGTEAFF
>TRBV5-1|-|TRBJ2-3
CASSPQGRSTDTQYF
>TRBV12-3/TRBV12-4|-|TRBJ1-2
CASSPLEYGYTF
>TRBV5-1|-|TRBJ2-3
CASSPRLVSGTDTQYF
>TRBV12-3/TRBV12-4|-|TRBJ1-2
CASSPGGWVSNYGYTF
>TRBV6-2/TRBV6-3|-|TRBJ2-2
CASIPLAPGTGELFF
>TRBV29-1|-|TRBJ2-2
CSARDRGSTGELFF
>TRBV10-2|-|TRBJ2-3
CASSEPYTDTQYF
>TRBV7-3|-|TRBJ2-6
CASSNRGTKNSGANVLTF
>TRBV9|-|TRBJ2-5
CASSVGPAIIQETQYF
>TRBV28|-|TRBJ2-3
CASSLASGRARTQYF
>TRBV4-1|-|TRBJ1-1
CASSRWGQNTEAFF
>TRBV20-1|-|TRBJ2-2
CSARDTNRAGTGELFF
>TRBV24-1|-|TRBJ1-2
CATQPGQPPVGGYTF
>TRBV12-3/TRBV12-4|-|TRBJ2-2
CASSTGPNTGELFF
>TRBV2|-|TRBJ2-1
CASSELRLGQFF
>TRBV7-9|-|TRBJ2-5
CASSLVGSLETQYF
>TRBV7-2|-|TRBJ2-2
CASTGFVGLSNTGELFF
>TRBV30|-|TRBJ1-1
CAWSPPGSYPTAEAFF
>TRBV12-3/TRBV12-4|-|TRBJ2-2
CASSLWRGGAGELFF
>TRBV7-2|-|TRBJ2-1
CASSLGLDSYNEQFF
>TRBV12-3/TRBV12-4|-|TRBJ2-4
CASSLGAKNIQYF
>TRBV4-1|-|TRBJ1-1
CASSQVGTGGTEAFF
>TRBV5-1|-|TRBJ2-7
CASSLSGTGNHCEQYF
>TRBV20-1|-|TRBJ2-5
CSARHPGRSQETQYF
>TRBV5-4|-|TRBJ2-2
CASSLGTRNTGELFF